The clone carrying this T cell receptor (beta chain) was recorded many times. The entry originates in a study of T cell changes during pregnancy in multiple sclerosis. V was pared by 5 bases and J by 2 bases, with 2 bases of the junction left unmatched. There are 15 residues in the CDR3. The germline V gene has CDR1 SNHLY and CDR2 FYNNEI. Libraries were prepared by immunoSEQ multiplex PCR; TCRdb keeps only in-frame clonotypes and omits some of them. The profile shows tens of thousands of clones, 90% to 95% of them singletons. The chain couples TRBV2 to TRBJ1-5; 11 bases are shared with TRBD1. The sample here was CD8+ T cells from peripheral blood mononuclear cells, taken before pregnancy. This TCR was recovered from a female donor with multiple sclerosis, enrolled in a pregnancy study. DNA of the CDR3: TGTGCCAGCAGTTGGACAGGGGGCCGCAATCAGCCCCAGCATTTT. It yields the protein CASSWTGGRNQPQHF.